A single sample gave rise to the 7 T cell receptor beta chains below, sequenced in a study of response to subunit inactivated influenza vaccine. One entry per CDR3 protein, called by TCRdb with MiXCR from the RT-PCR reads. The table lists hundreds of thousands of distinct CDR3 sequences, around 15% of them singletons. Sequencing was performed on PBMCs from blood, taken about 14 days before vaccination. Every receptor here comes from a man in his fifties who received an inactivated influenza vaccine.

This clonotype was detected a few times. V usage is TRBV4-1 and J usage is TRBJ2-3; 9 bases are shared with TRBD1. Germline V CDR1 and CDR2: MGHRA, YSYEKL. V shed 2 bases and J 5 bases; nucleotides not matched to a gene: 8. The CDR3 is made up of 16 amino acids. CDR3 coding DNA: TGCGCCAGCAGCCAACCGGGGACAGGGATTGGAGATACGCAGTATTTT. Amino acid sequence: CASSQPGTGIGDTQYF.

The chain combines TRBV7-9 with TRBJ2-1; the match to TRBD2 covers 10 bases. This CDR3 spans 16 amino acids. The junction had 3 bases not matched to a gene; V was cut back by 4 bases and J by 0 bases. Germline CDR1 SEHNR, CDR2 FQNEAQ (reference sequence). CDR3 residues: CASSSSGGSSYNEQFF. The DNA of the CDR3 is TGTGCCAGCAGCTCTAGCGGGGGAAGCTCCTACAATGAGCAGTTCTTC.

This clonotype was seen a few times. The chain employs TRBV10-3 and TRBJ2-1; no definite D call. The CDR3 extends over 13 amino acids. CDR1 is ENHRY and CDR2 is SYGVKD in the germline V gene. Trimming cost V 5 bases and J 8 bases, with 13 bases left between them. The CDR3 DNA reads TGTGCCATCAGTCCGGACCCGTTCGATGAGCAGTTCTTC. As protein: CAISPDPFDEQFF.

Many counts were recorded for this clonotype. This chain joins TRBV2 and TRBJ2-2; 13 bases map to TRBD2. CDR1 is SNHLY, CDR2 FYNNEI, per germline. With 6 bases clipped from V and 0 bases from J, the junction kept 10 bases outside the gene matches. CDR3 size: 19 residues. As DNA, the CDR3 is TGTGCCAGCAGCGGACCGGGACTAGCGGGAACAGCGAACACCGGGGAGCTGTTTTTT. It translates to CASSGPGLAGTANTGELFF.

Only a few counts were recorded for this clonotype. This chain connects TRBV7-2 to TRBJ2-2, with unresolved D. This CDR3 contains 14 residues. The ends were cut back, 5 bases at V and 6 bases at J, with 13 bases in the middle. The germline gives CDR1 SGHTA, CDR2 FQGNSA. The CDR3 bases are TGTGCCAGCAGCCCCTACGGGTCTCCCGGGGAGCTGTTTTTT. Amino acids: CASSPYGSPGELFF. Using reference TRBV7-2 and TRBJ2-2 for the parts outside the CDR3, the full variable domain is GAGVSQSPSNKVTEKGKDVELRCDPISGHTALYWYRQSLGQGLEFLIYFQGNSAPDKSGLPSDRFSAERTGGSVSTLTIQRTQQEDSAVYLCASSPYGSPGELFFGEGSRLTVL.

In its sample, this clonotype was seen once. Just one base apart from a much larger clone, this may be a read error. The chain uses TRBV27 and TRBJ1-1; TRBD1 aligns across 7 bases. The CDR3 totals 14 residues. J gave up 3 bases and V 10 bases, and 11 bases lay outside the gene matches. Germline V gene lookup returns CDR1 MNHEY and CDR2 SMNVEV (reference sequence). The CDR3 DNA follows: TGTGCCACCCGGGACAGAGCTATGTACACTGAAGCTTTCTTT. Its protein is CATRDRAMYTEAFF.

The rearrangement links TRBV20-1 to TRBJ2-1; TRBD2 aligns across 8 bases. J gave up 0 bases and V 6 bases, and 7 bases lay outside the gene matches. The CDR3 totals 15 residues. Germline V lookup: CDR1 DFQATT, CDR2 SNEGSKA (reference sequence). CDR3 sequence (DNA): TGCAGTGCATACTTAAGCGGGAGCTCCTACAATGAGCAGTTCTTC. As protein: CSAYLSGSSYNEQFF.